Following are 31 T cell receptor beta chains from one sample sequenced in a study of T cells in Graves' hyperthyroidism and ophthalmopathy. Amplification of TCR beta CDR3 regions used RNA as the template. Using the HTBI primer set, a first-round RT-PCR was run on the TCR CDR3. TCRdb fed the multiplex PCR reads into MiXCR, producing one record per CDR3 protein. This sample has under 200,000 distinct CDR3 sequences, with less than 10% found just once. Sequencing was done on a sample of blood. The receptors originated from a young woman with Graves' hyperthyroidism that later progressed to Graves' ophthalmopathy.

This clonotype showed up many times. V is TRBV7-8 and J is TRBJ2-7; D is unclear. The CDR3 contains 16 residues. The germline gives CDR1 SGHVS, CDR2 FQNEAQ. V lost 1 base, J lost 6 bases, and 19 bases lay in between. This CDR3 reads CASSLVRLSPVFEQYF. Here the CDR3 DNA reads TGTGCCAGCAGCTTAGTCCGGCTTTCCCCTGTGTTCGAGCAGTACTTC.

This sequence joins TRBV9 and TRBJ2-2, with 9 bases identical to TRBD2. Germline CDR1 and CDR2: SGDLS and YYNGEE. With 4 bases clipped from V and 8 bases from J, the junction kept 6 bases outside the gene matches. CDR3 length equals 14 residues. The CDR3: CASSLTSGRGELFF. Written as DNA, the CDR3 is TGTGCCAGCAGCTTGACTAGCGGACGAGGGGAGCTGTTTTTT.

This clonotype was seen at least ten times. The chain joins TRBV20-1 to TRBJ2-3, with D hard to call. This CDR3 region has 15 residues. The V end lost 5 bases, the J end lost 2 bases, and 17 bases lay between the germline ends. Per the germline V gene, CDR1 is DFQATT and CDR2 is SNEGSKA (reference sequence). The CDR3 bases are TGCAGTGCTGTTAGACTCGGGTCGTACACAGATACGCAGTATTTT. It codes for CSAVRLGSYTDTQYF.

This clonotype was counted at least ten times. V and J are TRBV12-3 or TRBV12-4 and TRBJ2-7, with no clear D. With 3 bases removed from V and 2 bases from J, the gap between germline ends came to 8 bases. The CDR3 has 13 residues. CDR3 sequence (DNA): TGTGCCAGCAGTTTGGCCAGCGCCTACGAGCAGTACTTC. Amino acids: CASSLASAYEQYF.

The chain is built from TRBV30 and TRBJ2-3; perhaps TRBD2 as D (6 bases). The CDR3 totals 18 residues. With 2 bases removed from V and 4 bases from J, the gap between germline ends came to 25 bases. Germline CDR1 reads GTSNPN; CDR2 reads SVGIG (reference sequence). This CDR3 reads CAWSHQGGVMREADTQYF. Here the CDR3 DNA reads TGTGCCTGGAGTCACCAAGGCGGGGTTATGAGGGAGGCAGATACGCAGTATTTT.

Many counts were recorded for this clonotype. J is TRBJ1-1 and V is TRBV6-6; TRBD1 is a possible D gene (5 bases). The CDR3 sequence is 14 residues long. V lost 0 bases and J lost 2, with 7 bases in between. The V gene's germline CDR1 is MNHNY and CDR2 SVGAGI (reference sequence). The CDR3 coding sequence is TGTGCCAGCAGTTACTCGCAGGGAAACACTGAAGCTTTCTTT. Protein: CASSYSQGNTEAFF.

The table lists this clonotype with many counts. The V call is TRBV28, the J call TRBJ1-6; 9 bases match TRBD1. Trimming removed 6 bases from V and 10 bases from J; junction bases left unmatched: 10. Per germline, CDR1 MDHEN and CDR2 SYDVKM. This CDR3 has 15 residues. The CDR3: CASSPRQGTGSPLHF. The CDR3 DNA sequence: TGTGCCAGCAGCCCCCGACAGGGGACAGGGTCACCCCTCCACTTT.

This chain uses TRBV5-4 with TRBJ2-6; either TRBD1 or TRBD2 may fit D (7 bases each). Trimming cost V 4 bases and J 4 bases, with 15 bases left between them. This CDR3 is built from 16 residues. Germline CDR1 reads SGHNT; CDR2 reads YYREEE (reference sequence). CDR3 nucleotide sequence: TGTGCCAGCAGCCAAGGGAGGGGGCTCGGGGCCAACGTCCTGACTTTC. It specifies CASSQGRGLGANVLTF.

Ten or more counts support this clonotype. The genes are TRBV28 and TRBJ1-2, with TRBD1 matching over 10 bases. V was clipped by 7 bases and J by 7 bases; unmatched bases: 12. Germline CDR1 is MDHEN and CDR2 is SYDVKM. The CDR3 covers 15 residues. The CDR3 protein is CASTTSPTGGVGYTF. CDR3 sequence (DNA): TGTGCCAGCACCACCTCCCCGACAGGGGGCGTTGGCTACACCTTC.

This clonotype has ten or more counts. The chain joins TRBV5-4 to TRBJ2-3; 12 bases line up with TRBD2. The V segment lost 4 bases and the J segment 5 bases; nucleotides outside the gene matches: 8. The V gene's germline CDR1 is SGHNT and CDR2 YYREEE (reference sequence). The CDR3 contains 16 residues. This chain's CDR3 is CASSDQLAGGLDTQYF. In nucleotides, the CDR3 is TGTGCCAGCAGCGACCAACTAGCGGGGGGCTTAGATACGCAGTATTTT.

This clonotype was seen at least ten times. V and J are TRBV2 and TRBJ2-2; TRBD2 might be the D (6 bases). Germline V CDR1 and CDR2: SNHLY, FYNNEI. The CDR3 has 15 residues. Trimming stripped 4 bases from V and 1 base from J, with 10 bases between. The DNA for the CDR3 is TGTGCCAGCAGTGGGCCGGGAGTGAACACCGGGGAGCTGTTTTTT. Its protein product is CASSGPGVNTGELFF.

In this sample, this clonotype turned up many times. The chain carries TRBV6-1 and TRBJ2-7; 8 bases line up with TRBD1. With V trimmed by 5 bases and J by 1 base, 7 bases remained unmatched. The CDR3 sequence is 15 residues long. From germline, CDR1 is MNHNS and CDR2 SASEGT. DNA of the CDR3: TGTGCCAGCAGTTACGGTGGACAGGGTTCCTACGAGCAGTACTTC. Translated: CASSYGGQGSYEQYF.

This clonotype has ten or more counts. The genes are TRBV9 and TRBJ1-1; no reliable D call. This CDR3 comprises 13 residues. Germline V gene data show CDR1 as SGDLS and CDR2 as YYNGEE. V lost 4 bases, J lost 2 bases, and 9 bases lay in between. DNA of the CDR3: TGTGCCAGCAGCCTGGGAATCAACACTGAAGCTTTCTTT. Translation gives CASSLGINTEAFF.

This clonotype has at least ten counts. V usage is TRBV27 and J usage is TRBJ2-3, with TRBD1 matching 9 bases. CDR1 is MNHEY and CDR2 is SMNVEV in the germline V gene (reference sequence). The CDR3 has 17 amino acids. The V gene end was trimmed by 6 bases and the J gene end by 1 base; junction bases not matched to a gene: 11. CDR3 in DNA: TGTGCCAGCAGCTTGAAGACAGGGGGTTGGGGCACAGATACGCAGTATTTT. It encodes CASSLKTGGWGTDTQYF.

This clonotype turned up a few times. This chain connects TRBV19 to TRBJ1-5; tentatively, D is TRBD1 (5 bases). CDR1 and CDR2 (germline): LNHDA, SQIVND (reference sequence). V was clipped by 10 bases and J by 1 base, with 14 bases between them. CDR3 size: 14 residues. The CDR3 loop reads CATENPGSNQPQHF. The CDR3 DNA reads as TGTGCCACCGAAAATCCAGGGAGCAATCAGCCCCAGCATTTT. The full variable domain, with the rest looked up from reference TRBV19 and TRBJ1-5, is DGGITQSPKYLFRKEGQNVTLSCEQNLNHDAMYWYRQDPGQGLRLIYYSQIVNDFQKGDIAEGYSVSREKKESFPLTVTSAQKNPTAFYLCATENPGSNQPQHFGDGTRLSIL.

This clonotype was counted many times. J is TRBJ1-2 and V is TRBV28, with a possible D match to TRBD1 (6 bases). CDR3 length: 16 amino acids. Germline CDR1 MDHEN, CDR2 SYDVKM. With 7 bases removed from V and 6 bases from J, the gap between germline ends came to 24 bases. Here the CDR3 reads CASTLKLRTALDGYTF. The CDR3 nucleotides read TGTGCCAGCACCTTAAAGCTGAGGACAGCTCTGGATGGCTACACCTTC.

A note on this clonotype: A much larger clone lies a single base off, so this may be a read error. CDR3 sequence: CSVSMVGGTDGDTF. Here the CDR3 DNA reads TGCAGCGTTAGCATGGTGGGAGGGACAGATGGTGACACCTTC. The chain links TRBV29-1 to TRBJ1-2; 7 bases are a match to TRBD1. With V trimmed by 5 bases and J by 12 bases, 18 bases remained unmatched. This CDR3 region has 14 residues. Germline CDR1 and CDR2: SQVTM and ANQGSEA. Together with reference TRBV29-1 and TRBJ1-2, the CDR3 gives the full variable domain: SAVISQKPSRDICQRGTSLTIQCQVDSQVTMMFWYRQQPGQSLTLIATANQGSEATYESGFVIDKFPISRPNLTFSTLTVSNMSPEDSSIYLCSVSMVGGTDGDTFGSGTRLTVV.

This clonotype occurred many times. The rearrangement uses TRBV15 and TRBJ2-3; 12 bases fit TRBD2. Germline-derived CDR1 and CDR2 are LNHNV and YYDKDF (reference sequence). Germline trimming cut 3 bases from V and 2 bases from J; bases unmatched to any gene: 3. The CDR3 has 16 residues. CDR3 in DNA: TGTGCCACCAGCAGCGGACTAGCGGGATACACAGATACGCAGTATTTT. This codes for CATSSGLAGYTDTQYF.

This clonotype was seen at least ten times. The rearrangement links TRBV28 to TRBJ2-3; D might be TRBD2 (5 bases). V dropped 3 bases and J dropped 5 bases, with 12 bases sitting between them. CDR1 is MDHEN, CDR2 SYDVKM, per germline. The CDR3 has 14 residues. The CDR3 spells CASSFSLARDTQYF. CDR3 in DNA: TGTGCCAGCAGTTTCAGTCTAGCAAGAGATACGCAGTATTTT.

The sample holds a few counts of this clonotype. The J gene is TRBJ2-1, the V gene TRBV3-1; 15 positions match TRBD2. Germline V lookup: CDR1 LGHDT, CDR2 YNNKEL (reference sequence). The CDR3 is 18 residues long. V shed 3 bases, J shed 2 bases, and the junction held 5 bases outside the gene matches. Here the CDR3 DNA reads TGTGCCAGCAGCCACCCGGGACTAGCGGGAGGAACCTACAATGAGCAGTTCTTC. Its translation is CASSHPGLAGGTYNEQFF.

The V and J genes are TRBV3-1 and TRBJ2-2, with TRBD2 as a possible D gene (5 bases). The CDR3 runs to 15 residues. V lost 4 bases, J lost 5 bases, and 14 bases lay in between. From germline, CDR1 is LGHDT and CDR2 YNNKEL (reference sequence). CDR3 nucleotide sequence: TGTGCCAGCAGCCCGACCGGAGGTGGGACCGGGGAGCTGTTTTTT. It encodes CASSPTGGGTGELFF.

Many counts were recorded for this clonotype. The chain joins TRBV7-9 to TRBJ1-2; D is possibly TRBD1 (5 bases). V was cut by 3 bases and J by 7 bases, with 9 bases left in between. Germline assignment: CDR1 SEHNR and CDR2 FQNEAQ (reference sequence). The CDR3 runs 12 residues. CDR3 bases: TGTGCCAGCAGCTTTGACAGTACTGGCTACACCTTC. The encoded protein is CASSFDSTGYTF.

This clonotype has just a few counts. J is TRBJ2-7 and V is TRBV6-1, with TRBD2 matching over 10 bases. CDR1 MNHNS and CDR2 SASEGT come from the germline V gene. J was trimmed by 2 bases and V by 5 bases; bases with no gene match: 6. The CDR3 is 15 amino acids. The DNA of the CDR3 is TGTGCCAGCAGTCCTACTAGCGGGGCGACCTACGAGCAGTACTTC. This translates into CASSPTSGATYEQYF.

This clonotype was counted ten times or more. The rearrangement links TRBV24-1 to TRBJ2-2, with a tentative D call TRBD2 (6 bases). Trimming removed 5 bases at V and 4 bases at J, with 19 bases between. Germline V gives CDR1 KGHDR, CDR2 SFDVKD. The CDR3 extends over 17 amino acids. CDR3 region: CATSAPRGSLSTGELFF. The CDR3 nucleotides read TGTGCCACCAGTGCTCCCCGGGGGTCGCTAAGCACCGGGGAGCTGTTTTTT.

This clonotype was seen at least ten times. This chain uses TRBV19 with TRBJ1-5; 11 nucleotides agree with TRBD1. The germline CDR1 and CDR2 sequences are LNHDA and SQIVND (reference sequence). The CDR3 has 13 residues. The V gene end was trimmed by 8 bases and the J gene end by 5 bases; junction bases not matched to a gene: 2. The CDR3 reads CASLDRGHQPQHF. CDR3 in DNA: TGTGCCAGTCTGGACAGGGGGCATCAGCCCCAGCATTTT.

This clonotype came up a few times. The chain links TRBV5-1 to TRBJ2-2; 7 nucleotides align to TRBD1. Losses at the gene ends were 0 bases for V and 8 bases for J; bases not matched to a gene: 4. The V gene's germline CDR1 is SGHRS and CDR2 YFSETQ. The CDR3 runs to 14 residues. The CDR3 DNA is TGCGCCAGCAGCTTGGGAAGACAGGGAGGGGAGCTGTTTTTT. It yields the protein CASSLGRQGGELFF.

This clonotype was recorded many times. The rearrangement links TRBV20-1 to TRBJ2-7, with TRBD2 identical over 7 bases. The CDR3 is 14 residues long. V was pared by 5 bases and J by 0 bases, with 7 bases of the junction left unmatched. Germline V gene lookup returns CDR1 DFQATT and CDR2 SNEGSKA (reference sequence). CDR3 coding DNA: TGCAGTGCTCAGACCGGGACTAACTCCTACGAGCAGTACTTC. It codes for CSAQTGTNSYEQYF.

The CDR3 nucleotides read TGTGCCAGCAGCCTTAGCGGGAGCTACGAGCAGTACTTC. It translates to CASSLSGSYEQYF. The rearrangement uses TRBV7-8 and TRBJ2-7, with 9 bases identical to TRBD2. V gave up 5 bases and J gave up 3 bases; unmatched junction bases: 2. Germline CDR1 and CDR2: SGHVS and FQNEAQ. The CDR3 spans 13 residues.

This clonotype was seen ten or more times. V usage is TRBV4-1 and J usage is TRBJ2-7; TRBD1 aligns across 7 bases. The V segment lost 4 bases and the J segment 2 bases; nucleotides outside the gene matches: 8. Germline V gene sequence: CDR1 MGHRA, CDR2 YSYEKL. CDR3 length: 15 residues. In DNA form, the CDR3 reads TGCGCCAGCAGCCGCCAACACGGGACAGCCTACGAGCAGTACTTC. It is translated as CASSRQHGTAYEQYF.

This clonotype was observed a few times. The chain employs TRBV5-1 and TRBJ2-4; tentatively, D is TRBD2 (5 bases). This CDR3 is 19 amino acids long. Between the trimmed V and J ends, which lost 0 bases and 0 bases, there was a span of 19 bases. The germline gives CDR1 SGHRS, CDR2 YFSETQ. CDR3 nucleotide sequence: TGCGCCAGCAGCTTGGATTTAAGTACGGGGAATCTAGCCAAAAACATTCAGTACTTC. Amino acids: CASSLDLSTGNLAKNIQYF.

The J gene is TRBJ2-1, the V gene TRBV7-2; D not certain. Germline CDR1 is SGHTA and CDR2 is FQGNSA. This CDR3 is 13 amino acids long. V lost 6 bases and J lost 5, with 11 bases in between. The CDR3 here is CASRLGPNNEQFF. In DNA form, the CDR3 reads TGTGCCAGCAGGCTCGGCCCCAACAATGAGCAGTTCTTC.